This T cell receptor (beta chain) was recovered during a study of T cells in Graves' hyperthyroidism and ophthalmopathy. There are many counts of this clonotype. This CDR3 region has 12 residues. Per germline, CDR1 LNHDA and CDR2 SQIVND (reference sequence). V lost 5 bases and J lost 12, with 11 bases in between. There were TCR beta CDR3 regions amplified from RNA transcripts. An initial round of RT-PCR targeting the TCR CDR3 relied on the HTBI primer set. TCRdb fed the multiplex PCR reads into MiXCR, producing one record per CDR3 protein. The sample lists fewer than 750,000 distinct CDR3 sequences, about 15% seen once, with 4.3% in the top ten.

The J gene is TRBJ2-6, the V gene TRBV19, with D tentatively TRBD1 (5 bases). The TCR sequence derives from a woman between 35 and 50 years old with Graves' ophthalmopathy. Sequencing was performed on blood. DNA for the CDR3: TGTGCCAGTAGTCCCGCAGGGTTCGTCCTGACTTTC. This sequence encodes CASSPAGFVLTF.